A selection of T cell receptor beta chains follows, all from one sample in a study of T-cell reconstitution after alpha-beta-depleted transplantation in children. TCRdb re-derived calls from the PCR reads in MiXCR, one entry per CDR3 protein. The sample has hundreds of thousands of distinct CDR3 sequences; roughly 14% are singletons. The specimen comprised PBMCs, sampled before TCRalphabeta/CD19-depleted stem cell transplant. These receptors were collected from a girl under 10 years old with congenital amegakaryocytic thrombocytopenia, due to receive a stem cell transplant. Each CDR3 is given with its conserved first and last residue. Fields, in order: V gene, J gene, D gene, clone size, CDR3 protein, CDR3 DNA. A D gene is named only where the DNA matches it firmly. Size tells how often a clone was seen (once, few, many) or the class of an expanded clone, and some rows leave it out.

TRBV6-5	TRBJ2-5	.	.	CASSYSGGPQETQYF	TGTGCCAGCAGTTACTCGGGGGGCCCACAAGAGACCCAGTACTTC
TRBV7-9	TRBJ2-7	.	.	CASSLARGIHTYEQYF	TGTGCCAGCAGCTTAGCCCGGGGGATACATACCTACGAGCAGTACTTC
TRBV5-1	TRBJ2-3	.	.	CASSSTRALLDTQYF	TGCGCCAGCAGCTCGACTAGAGCCCTCCTTGATACGCAGTATTTT
TRBV28	TRBJ2-7	TRBD1	many	CASSYQTGYHEQYF	TGTGCCAGCAGCTACCAGACAGGGTACCACGAGCAGTACTTC
TRBV28	TRBJ2-5	.	few	CASSSRGSDALETQYF	TGTGCCAGCAGTTCCAGGGGATCCGACGCCTTAGAGACCCAGTACTTC
TRBV5-1	TRBJ2-7	TRBD1	many	CASSVEDRFEQYF	TGCGCCAGCAGCGTGGAGGACAGGTTCGAGCAGTACTTC
TRBV20-1	TRBJ2-7	TRBD1	few	CSADPGQGIYEQYF	TGCAGTGCTGACCCGGGACAGGGGATCTACGAGCAGTACTTC
TRBV5-1	TRBJ1-1	.	few	CASSLDLENTEAFF	TGCGCCAGCAGCTTGGATCTCGAGAACACTGAAGCTTTCTTT
TRBV7-9	TRBJ2-1	.	many	CASSGADWINEQFF	TGTGCCAGCAGCGGCGCCGACTGGATCAATGAGCAGTTCTTC
TRBV5-8	TRBJ1-5	.	many	CASRLVGNQPQHF	TGTGCCAGCAGGTTGGTCGGGAATCAGCCCCAGCATTTT
TRBV5-1	TRBJ2-2	TRBD2	few	CASVATSGDMAGELFF	TGCGCCAGCGTTGCGACTAGCGGAGATATGGCGGGGGAGCTGTTTTTT
TRBV5-1	TRBJ1-1	.	many	CASSSRDTEAFF	TGCGCCAGCAGCTCCCGAGACACTGAAGCTTTCTTT
TRBV3-1	TRBJ1-1	.	once	CASSQSMRRTAEAFF	TGTGCCAGCAGCCAAAGTATGAGAAGGACTGCTGAAGCTTTCTTT
TRBV6-1	TRBJ2-1	TRBD2	.	CASSPLPVPSGRNEQFF	TGTGCCAGCAGCCCCCTCCCCGTGCCTAGCGGCCGCAATGAGCAGTTCTTC
TRBV7-6	TRBJ1-5	.	few	CASSPRQGNQPQHF	TGTGCCAGCAGCCCTAGACAGGGCAATCAGCCCCAGCATTTT
TRBV7-9	TRBJ2-3	TRBD1	.	CASSDRAVVDTQYF	TGTGCCAGCAGCGACAGGGCCGTGGTAGATACGCAGTATTTT
TRBV29-1	TRBJ1-1	.	many	CSGTGSVDTEAFF	TGCAGCGGAACAGGGTCGGTGGACACTGAAGCTTTCTTT
TRBV20-1	TRBJ2-7	.	many	CSASGYYEQYF	TGCAGTGCTAGCGGTTACTACGAGCAGTACTTC
TRBV4-1	TRBJ2-5	TRBD1	few	CASSQVTGQQETQYF	TGCGCCAGCAGCCAAGTGACGGGACAGCAAGAGACCCAGTACTTC
TRBV7-9	TRBJ2-1	TRBD2	few	CASSSILAGGGNEQFF	TGTGCCAGCAGCTCGATACTAGCGGGAGGGGGCAATGAGCAGTTCTTC
TRBV10-3	TRBJ2-1	.	many	CAISESSVASLGNHEQFF	TGTGCCATCAGTGAGTCGTCGGTGGCTAGCTTAGGGAACCATGAGCAGTTCTTC
TRBV6-5	TRBJ2-1	TRBD2	.	CASSYRREGPANEQFF	TGTGCCAGCAGTTACAGGCGGGAGGGCCCCGCAAATGAGCAGTTCTTC
TRBV20-1	TRBJ2-1	.	few	CSARDPGGGTLYNEQFF	TGCAGTGCTAGAGATCCTGGTGGGGGAACACTCTACAATGAGCAGTTCTTC
TRBV4-1	TRBJ1-5	.	.	CASSPPGLTQPQHF	TGCGCCAGCAGCCCGCCGGGCCTAACTCAGCCCCAGCATTTT
TRBV7-2	TRBJ2-5	TRBD1	few	CASSPGTVRQETQYF	TGTGCCAGCAGCCCAGGGACAGTTCGCCAAGAGACCCAGTACTTC
TRBV6-4	TRBJ2-6	TRBD2	.	CASSPGGYSSGANVLTF	TGTGCCAGCAGCCCGGGAGGTTACAGCTCTGGGGCCAACGTCCTGACTTTC
TRBV29-1	TRBJ2-1	.	many	CSVGSWGNEQFF	TGCAGCGTTGGGTCCTGGGGAAATGAGCAGTTCTTC
TRBV12-3/TRBV12-4	TRBJ2-1	.	many	CASSLGLDPFF	TGTGCCAGCAGTTTAGGCCTAGACCCGTTCTTC
TRBV5-5	TRBJ2-1	TRBD1	.	CASSLFLGQGSYAQFF	TGTGCCAGCAGCTTATTTTTGGGACAGGGCTCGTATGCGCAGTTCTTC
TRBV4-1	TRBJ2-7	TRBD2	many	CASSQGVAGSYEQYF	TGCGCCAGCAGCCAAGGTGTAGCGGGTTCCTACGAGCAGTACTTC
TRBV6-5	TRBJ1-5	.	many	CASSPGDNQPQHF	TGTGCCAGCAGTCCGGGGGACAATCAGCCCCAGCATTTT
TRBV5-1	TRBJ2-1	.	many	CASSLGAVGEGEQFF	TGCGCCAGCAGCTTGGGAGCGGTAGGAGAAGGGGAGCAGTTCTTC
TRBV12-3/TRBV12-4	TRBJ2-3	.	.	CASSYLWRLGADTQYF	TGTGCCAGCAGTTACTTATGGCGTCTCGGGGCAGATACGCAGTATTTT
TRBV5-1	TRBJ2-3	.	many	CASSLVGRNTDTQYF	TGCGCCAGCAGCTTGGTAGGGCGCAACACAGATACGCAGTATTTT
TRBV5-4	TRBJ2-7	TRBD2	few	CASSLPGTSSYEQYF	TGTGCCAGCAGCTTGCCCGGGACTAGCAGCTACGAGCAGTACTTC
TRBV10-3	TRBJ2-1	.	many	CANSREFNEQFF	TGTGCCAATAGCCGGGAGTTCAATGAGCAGTTCTTC
TRBV5-5	TRBJ1-5	.	few	CASSTSGARGQPQHF	TGTGCCAGCAGCACGTCGGGGGCGCGAGGTCAGCCCCAGCATTTT